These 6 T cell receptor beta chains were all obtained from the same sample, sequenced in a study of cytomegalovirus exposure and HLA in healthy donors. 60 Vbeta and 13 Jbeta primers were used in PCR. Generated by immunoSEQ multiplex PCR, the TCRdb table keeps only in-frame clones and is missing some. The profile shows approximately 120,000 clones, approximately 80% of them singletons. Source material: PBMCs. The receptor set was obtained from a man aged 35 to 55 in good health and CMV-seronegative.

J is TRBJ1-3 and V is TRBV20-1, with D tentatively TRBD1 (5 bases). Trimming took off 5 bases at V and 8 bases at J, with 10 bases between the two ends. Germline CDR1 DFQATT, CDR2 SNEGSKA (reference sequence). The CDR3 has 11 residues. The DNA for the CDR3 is TGCAGTGCTTGGGGGGGTGACACCATATATTTT. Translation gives CSAWGGDTIYF.

The CDR3 region is CASSLVTRGNQETQYF. The CDR3 DNA reads as TGTGCCAGCAGCTTAGTGACACGGGGGAACCAAGAGACCCAGTACTTC. V is TRBV7-9 and J is TRBJ2-5; TRBD2 might be the D (6 bases). V shed 1 base and J shed 0 bases, with 12 bases lying between them. Germline CDR1 reads SEHNR; CDR2 reads FQNEAQ (reference sequence). This CDR3 spans 16 amino acids. Together with reference TRBV7-9 and TRBJ2-5, the CDR3 gives the full variable domain: DTGVSQNPRHKITKRGQNVTFRCDPISEHNRLYWYRQTLGQGPEFLTYFQNEAQLEKSRLLSDRFSAERPKGSFSTLEIQRTEQGDSAMYLCASSLVTRGNQETQYFGPGTRLLVL.

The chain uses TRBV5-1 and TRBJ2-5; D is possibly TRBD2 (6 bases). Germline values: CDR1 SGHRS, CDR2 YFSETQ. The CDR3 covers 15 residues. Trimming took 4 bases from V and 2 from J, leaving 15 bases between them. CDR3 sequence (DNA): TGCGCCAGCAGCCGCGGGGATCCGGGGCAAGAGACCCAGTACTTC. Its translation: CASSRGDPGQETQYF.

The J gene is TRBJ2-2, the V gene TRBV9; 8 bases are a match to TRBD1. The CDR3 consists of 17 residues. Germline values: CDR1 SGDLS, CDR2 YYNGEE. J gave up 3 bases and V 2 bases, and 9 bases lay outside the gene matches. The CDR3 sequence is CASSVHQGARDTGELFF. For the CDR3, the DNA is TGTGCCAGCAGCGTTCACCAGGGGGCCCGGGACACCGGGGAGCTGTTTTTT.

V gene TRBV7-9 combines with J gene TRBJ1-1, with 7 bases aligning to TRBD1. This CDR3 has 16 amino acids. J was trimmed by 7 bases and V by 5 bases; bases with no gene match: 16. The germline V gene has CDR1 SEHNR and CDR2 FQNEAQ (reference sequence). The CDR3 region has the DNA TGTGCCAGCAGCAGGGGCAGGGGGGATCAAGTTGGTGAAGCTTTCTTT. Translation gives CASSRGRGDQVGEAFF.

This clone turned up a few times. CDR3 nucleotides: TGCGCCAGCAGCTTGAATCCCTCTGGGAGGGGGAATGGCAATCAGCCCCAGCATTTT. As protein: CASSLNPSGRGNGNQPQHF. This chain connects TRBV5-1 to TRBJ1-5, with a possible D match to TRBD1 (6 bases). Deletions cut 1 base from V and 2 bases from J, with 22 bases between. The CDR3 is 19 amino acids. The germline gives CDR1 SGHRS, CDR2 YFSETQ.